Described below is a single TCR beta chain sequence and its context. The same CDR3 is also encoded by other DNA sequences in this sample. These data originate in a study of blood T cell repertoires in COVID-19. Study summary: Samples of COVID-19 (acute and convalescent) were obtained from the United States, Italy and Spain.

Here immunoSEQ multiplex PCR was the method, and the copy in TCRdb shows in-frame clones only, minus some. The table lists just over 250,000 clones, about nine tenths of them singletons. Those enrolled in Seattle joined during active infection and were followed longitudinally afterward. The specimen sequenced was peripheral blood. The sequence was obtained from a person in their late teens or twenties with COVID-19, enrolled during active disease.

The CDR3 coding sequence is TGTGCCAGCAGTTCGGGTGGGGGGGGCAATCAGCCCCAGCATTTT. This sequence encodes CASSSGGGGNQPQHF. The chain has TRBV28 and TRBJ1-5, with a weak D call TRBD1 (5 bases). In germline, CDR1 is MDHEN, CDR2 SYDVKM. With 4 bases removed from V and 2 bases from J, the gap between germline ends came to 12 bases. The CDR3 is made up of 15 amino acids.